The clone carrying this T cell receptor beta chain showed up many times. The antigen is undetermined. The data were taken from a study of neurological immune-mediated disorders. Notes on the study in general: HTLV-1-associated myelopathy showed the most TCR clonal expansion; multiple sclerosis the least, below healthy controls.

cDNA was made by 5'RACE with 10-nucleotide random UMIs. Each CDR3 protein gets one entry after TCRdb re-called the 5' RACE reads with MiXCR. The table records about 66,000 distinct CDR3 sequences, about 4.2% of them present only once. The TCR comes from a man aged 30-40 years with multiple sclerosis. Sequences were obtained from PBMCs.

CDR3 sequence reads: CASSWGRQGKQPQHF. DNA of the CDR3: TGTGCCAGCAGCTGGGGTAGACAGGGAAAACAGCCCCAGCATTTT. V is TRBV7-8 and J is TRBJ1-5; 7 bases align to TRBD1. CDR3 size: 15 residues. Germline V gene sequence: CDR1 SGHVS, CDR2 FQNEAQ. The J segment lost 7 bases and the V segment lost 4 bases, leaving 10 bases of the junction unmatched. The full variable domain, in which reference TRBV7-8 and TRBJ1-5 provide the parts outside the CDR3, is GAGVSQSPRYKVAKRGQDVALRCDPISGHVSLFWYQQALGQGPEFLTYFQNEAQLDKSGLPSDRFFAERPEGSVSTLKIQRTQQEDSAVYLCASSWGRQGKQPQHFGDGTRLSIL.